This T cell receptor beta chain was captured in a study of T cells in localized non-small cell lung cancer. CDR3 length equals 12 residues. Deletions cut 3 bases from V and 0 bases from J, with 6 bases between. CDR1 GTSNPN and CDR2 SVGIG come from the germline V gene (reference sequence). Assay: immunoSEQ multiplex PCR; the TCRdb copy retains only in-frame clones and omits some. The sample holds roughly 1,500 clones, over 20% seen once. This clone was seen more than once but under ten times. This chain connects TRBV30 to TRBJ2-7, with no clear D. Specimen: lung tumor tissue, collected before any cancer treatment. The TCR originated in a male donor at least 60 years old with stage I lung adenocarcinoma. The CDR3 bases are TGTGCCTGGAGCCCTGGCTCCTACGAGCAGTACTTC. This encodes CAWSPGSYEQYF.